A single sample gave rise to the 10 T cell receptor beta chains below, sequenced in a study of cytomegalovirus exposure and HLA in healthy donors. PCR primers comprised 60 Vbeta and 13 Jbeta primers. Using immunoSEQ multiplex PCR, the repertoire was profiled, and TCRdb retains in-frame clones only, with some absent. Among about 140,000 clones listed, roughly 80% were seen once. Material for sequencing was PBMCs. These receptor sequences come from a man aged 18 to 30 in good health and CMV-seronegative.

The genes are TRBV5-1 and TRBJ1-3; D not certain. Germline V gene sequence: CDR1 SGHRS, CDR2 YFSETQ. V lost 1 base to trimming and J lost 0 bases, with 14 bases between them. This CDR3 has 17 amino acids. CDR3 nucleotides: TGCGCCAGCAGCTTGCGCGGCGCTCCAGACTCTGGAAACACCATATATTTT. Its translation is CASSLRGAPDSGNTIYF.

The genes are TRBV4-3 and TRBJ2-1; D is possibly TRBD1 (6 bases). This CDR3 comprises 14 residues. Germline V gene data show CDR1 as LGHNA and CDR2 as YSLEER. Trimming took off 3 bases at V and 8 bases at J, with 14 bases between the two ends. CDR3 protein: CASSQVTGYDEQFF. The DNA for the CDR3 is TGCGCCAGCAGCCAGGTTACAGGGTACGATGAGCAGTTCTTC.

The chain joins TRBV5-1 to TRBJ1-5; 9 nucleotides match TRBD1. The CDR3 length is 16 residues. Germline assignment: CDR1 SGHRS and CDR2 YFSETQ. Unmatched junction bases numbered 9, after V lost 5 bases and J lost 3 bases. In DNA, the CDR3 is TGCGCCAGCAGACTTACGGGACAGGGAATCAATCAGCCCCAGCATTTT. Amino acid sequence: CASRLTGQGINQPQHF.

The chain joins TRBV5-6 to TRBJ2-4, with 9 bases lining up with TRBD1. Per the germline V gene, CDR1 is SGHDT and CDR2 is YYEEEE. The CDR3 sequence is 16 residues long. V gave up 4 bases and J gave up 0 bases; unmatched junction bases: 5. The CDR3 sequence: CASSEGQGLAKNIQYF. CDR3 sequence (DNA): TGTGCCAGCAGCGAGGGACAGGGCCTAGCCAAAAACATTCAGTACTTC.

The rearrangement joins TRBV5-1 to TRBJ2-5, with D tentatively TRBD2 (6 bases). V shed 4 bases and J shed 1 base, with 11 bases lying between them. The CDR3 consists of 14 residues. Germline values: CDR1 SGHRS, CDR2 YFSETQ. The CDR3 spells CASSALASQETQYF. CDR3 bases: TGCGCCAGCAGCGCGCTAGCGTCCCAAGAGACCCAGTACTTC.

CDR3 nucleotides: TGCGCCAGCAGCTCGGACAGGGTCGGTGAGCAGTTCTTC. Translated: CASSSDRVGEQFF. The J gene is TRBJ2-1, the V gene TRBV5-1; 8 bases line up with TRBD1. V was pared by 3 bases and J by 9 bases, with 5 bases of the junction left unmatched. Germline values: CDR1 SGHRS, CDR2 YFSETQ. The CDR3 sequence is 13 residues long.

The gene calls are TRBV11-3 and TRBJ2-2; 7 bases fit TRBD1. This CDR3 is built from 16 residues. Trimming cost V 4 bases and J 0 bases; bases outside gene matches: 5. Germline V lookup: CDR1 SGHNT, CDR2 YENEEA. The CDR3 loop reads CASSSGQPTNTGELFF. CDR3 in DNA: TGTGCCAGCAGCTCGGGACAGCCTACGAACACCGGGGAGCTGTTTTTT.

This clone was recorded only once. V usage is TRBV7-9 and J usage is TRBJ2-2; D is ambiguous. The CDR3 is 16 amino acids. Trimming pared 2 bases from V and 3 bases from J, leaving 13 bases between. From germline, CDR1 is SEHNR and CDR2 FQNEAQ (reference sequence). CDR3 protein: CASSLHQVWDTGELFF. In nucleotides, the CDR3 is TGTGCCAGCAGCTTACATCAGGTTTGGGACACCGGGGAGCTGTTTTTT.

The chain couples TRBV11-2 to TRBJ2-7; D perhaps matches TRBD1 (5 bases). Trimming shortened V by 1 base and J by 1 base, and 11 bases separated the two germline ends. CDR3 length: 15 residues. Germline V gene sequence: CDR1 SGHAT, CDR2 FQNNGV. DNA for the CDR3: TGTGCCAGCAGCTTAGGTCCAGGGATATCCTACGAGCAGTACTTC. It encodes CASSLGPGISYEQYF.

The rearrangement links TRBV4-3 to TRBJ1-4; TRBD1 is a possible D gene (5 bases). CDR1 and CDR2 (germline): LGHNA, YSLEER. CDR3 length: 18 amino acids. V was shortened by 4 bases and J by 8 bases, with 26 bases between the two germline ends. The CDR3 is CASSLSSPPRGAGEKLFF. The CDR3 DNA reads as TGCGCCAGCAGCCTCTCCAGCCCACCGAGGGGCGCGGGGGAAAAACTGTTTTTT.